The 8 T cell receptor beta chains given below trace back to one sample, sequenced in a study of identifying expanded T cells in peripheral blood. The assay was immunoSEQ multiplex PCR, and TCRdb's table has in-frame clones only and misses some. The sample has 60,000 to 65,000 clones, approximately 80% seen once. Sequenced: blood. All receptors derive from a person aged 18 to 70 in good health.

Regarding this clone: Germline is not matched at one junction end, which may reflect a read error. This chain connects TRBV6-4 to TRBJ1-1; 7 nucleotides line up with TRBD1. The CDR3 sequence is 12 residues long. Germline V gene lookup returns CDR1 MRHNA and CDR2 SNTAGT. The CDR3 DNA sequence: TGTGCCAGCACTAGCGAGCAGAGGGGGCCGCCTTTT. Residues: CASTSEQRGPPF.

The chain couples TRBV12-5 to TRBJ1-1, with D unresolved. V was shortened by 2 bases and J by 7 bases, with 8 bases between the two germline ends. Germline assignment: CDR1 LGHNT and CDR2 FRNRAP. This CDR3 comprises 12 residues. CDR3 region: CASGLPRGEAFF. The CDR3 DNA reads as TGTGCTAGTGGTTTGCCACGGGGTGAAGCTTTCTTT.

The CDR3 loop reads CASSDRGTDTQYF. The CDR3, as DNA: TGTGCCAGCAGTGACAGGGGCACAGATACGCAGTATTTT. The rearrangement uses TRBV6-4 and TRBJ2-3, with unresolved D. The V gene's germline CDR1 is MRHNA and CDR2 SNTAGT. This CDR3 region has 13 residues. Trimming removed 2 bases at V and 1 base at J, with 4 bases between.

Only one count was recorded for this clone. The V gene is TRBV6-5, the J gene TRBJ2-1, with 12 bases aligning to TRBD1. The germline gives CDR1 MNHEY, CDR2 SVGAGI. The CDR3 spans 15 residues. V gave up 6 bases and J gave up 5 bases; unmatched junction bases: 5. This CDR3 is CASSPGQGADNEQFF. CDR3 DNA sequence: TGTGCCAGCAGCCCGGGACAGGGGGCGGACAATGAGCAGTTCTTC.

V and J are TRBV11-2 and TRBJ1-3; D uncertain. Germline V gives CDR1 SGHAT, CDR2 FQNNGV. The V gene lost 2 bases and the J gene lost 4 bases, with 24 bases spanning the gap. The CDR3 totals 19 residues. The DNA of the CDR3 is TGTGCCAGCAGCTTATCCATCCACGGTGGAACGGGTTTCGGAAACACCATATATTTT. Protein product: CASSLSIHGGTGFGNTIYF.

The chain uses TRBV4-3 and TRBJ2-7; a weak D match, TRBD2 (5 bases). Germline-derived CDR1 and CDR2 are LGHNA and YSLEER. V was cut by 0 bases and J by 6 bases, with 15 bases left in between. The CDR3 spans 15 residues. CDR3 bases: TGCGCCAGCAGCCAAGAAGGCGCTAGCCGAGGCGAGCAGTACTTC. Protein: CASSQEGASRGEQYF.

The chain carries TRBV5-4 and TRBJ1-2; the D is unclear. Germline assignment: CDR1 SGHNT and CDR2 YYREEE (reference sequence). V was trimmed by 0 bases and J by 5 bases, leaving 11 bases between them. The CDR3 spans 14 residues. The chain's CDR3 is CASSLDTVGYGYTF. The CDR3 coding sequence is TGTGCCAGCAGCTTGGACACCGTTGGGTATGGCTACACCTTC.

This clone has just one count. The CDR3 nucleotides are TGTGCCAGCTCACCCCCTGGGCCGGGACAGGGCGATGGCTACACCTTC. Amino acids: CASSPPGPGQGDGYTF. The chain carries TRBV18 and TRBJ1-2, with 9 positions matching TRBD1. CDR1 and CDR2 from the germline V gene are KGHSH and LQKENI. V lost 3 bases to trimming and J lost 6 bases; unmatched junction nucleotides: 11. The CDR3 is 16 amino acids.